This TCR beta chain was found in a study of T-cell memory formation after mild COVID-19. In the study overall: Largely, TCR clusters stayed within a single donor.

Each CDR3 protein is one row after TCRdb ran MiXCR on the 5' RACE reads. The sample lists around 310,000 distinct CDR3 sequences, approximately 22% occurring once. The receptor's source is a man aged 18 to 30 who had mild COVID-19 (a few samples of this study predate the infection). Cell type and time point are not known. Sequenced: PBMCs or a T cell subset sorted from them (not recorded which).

CDR3: CASSLGVRTEAFF. For the CDR3, the DNA is TGTGCCAGCAGCTTAGGGGTCCGCACTGAAGCTTTCTTT. V gene TRBV7-9 combines with J gene TRBJ1-1; D remains ambiguous. Germline-derived CDR1 and CDR2 are SEHNR and FQNEAQ (reference sequence). This CDR3 spans 13 amino acids. V lost 1 base, J lost 4 bases, and 7 bases lay in between.